These 13 T cell receptor beta chains were all obtained from the same sample, sequenced in a study of technical replicates of blood from a handful of donors. The protocol was immunoSEQ multiplex PCR, while the TCRdb copy is restricted to in-frame clones and leaves out a portion. This table has 75,000 to 100,000 clones, 95% appearing once. Sequenced input: T cells isolated from PBMCs. These receptors were taken from a human donor in good health.

This chain connects TRBV9 to TRBJ1-1, with a possible D match to TRBD1 (6 bases). This CDR3 has 12 residues. The V end was cut by 5 bases, the J end by 3 bases, with 8 bases between. Germline CDR1 is SGDLS and CDR2 is YYNGEE. The CDR3 DNA is TGTGCCAGCAGAGGGGGGGACACTGAAGCTTTCTTT. This encodes CASRGGDTEAFF.

The gene calls are TRBV29-1 and TRBJ1-1; 7 bases match TRBD1. This CDR3 contains 13 residues. The V and J ends lost 4 bases and 1 base, in that order; junction bases with no gene match: 3. Germline V gene lookup returns CDR1 SQVTM and CDR2 ANQGSEA. CDR3 protein: CSVATGTNTEAFF. The CDR3 nucleotides read TGCAGCGTTGCGACAGGGACGAACACTGAAGCTTTCTTT.

The chain employs TRBV7-9 and TRBJ1-1; 7 nucleotides line up with TRBD1. With 4 bases clipped from V and 0 bases from J, the junction kept 5 bases outside the gene matches. The germline V gene has CDR1 SEHNR and CDR2 FQNEAQ (reference sequence). The CDR3 is made up of 15 amino acids. Written as DNA, the CDR3 is TGTGCCAGCAGCTCGACAGGGTTGATGAACACTGAAGCTTTCTTT. It is translated as CASSSTGLMNTEAFF.

The chain links TRBV11-2 to TRBJ1-3; TRBD1 might be the D (6 bases). CDR1 SGHAT and CDR2 FQNNGV come from the germline V gene. Trimming removed 3 bases at V and 3 bases at J, with 18 bases between. The CDR3 is 17 amino acids. This CDR3 is CASSLVVLGARGNTIYF. CDR3 DNA: TGTGCCAGCAGCTTGGTGGTGTTGGGGGCGCGTGGAAACACCATATATTTT. The variable domain in full, completed from reference TRBV11-2 and TRBJ1-3, reads EAGVAQSPRYKIIEKRQSVAFWCNPISGHATLYWYQQILGQGPKLLIQFQNNGVVDDSQLPKDRFSAERLKGVDSTLKIQPAKLEDSAVYLCASSLVVLGARGNTIYFGEGSWLTVV.

In this sample, this clone turned up once. The gene calls are TRBV21-1 and TRBJ1-2; the tabulated D call, TRBD1, remains unverified against the DNA. TRBV21-1 is deemed a pseudogene. CDR3 size: 19 residues. The CDR3 is CATRIRGDRGQSGEYGYTF. Here the CDR3 DNA reads TGTGCCACCCGAATTCGGGGGGACAGGGGGCAATCTGGGGAATATGGCTACACCTTC.

The V call is TRBV5-1, the J call TRBJ2-3; D unclear. V was clipped by 4 bases and J by 1 base, with 13 bases between them. The CDR3 contains 15 residues. Per the germline V gene, CDR1 is SGHRS and CDR2 is YFSETQ. CDR3 residues: CASSLFGPRTDTQYF. CDR3 in DNA: TGCGCCAGCAGCCTCTTCGGTCCCCGCACAGATACGCAGTATTTT.

The V and J genes are TRBV27 and TRBJ2-1; 10 positions match TRBD2. V dropped 10 bases and J dropped 4; count of bases not matched to a gene: 4. CDR3 length: 13 amino acids. Germline CDR1 MNHEY, CDR2 SMNVEV (reference sequence). The CDR3: CATGTSVYNEQFF. CDR3 nucleotide sequence: TGTGCCACGGGGACTAGCGTTTACAATGAGCAGTTCTTC.

The V and J genes are TRBV28 and TRBJ1-1; a weak D match, TRBD1 (6 bases). The germline CDR1 and CDR2 sequences are MDHEN and SYDVKM. This CDR3 spans 14 amino acids. The V end lost 6 bases, the J end lost 1 base, and 12 bases lay between the germline ends. The CDR3 protein is CASSPGQPNTEAFF. In DNA form, the CDR3 reads TGTGCCAGCAGCCCGGGACAACCGAACACTGAAGCTTTCTTT.

V and J are TRBV4-2 and TRBJ1-4; D is undetermined. The CDR3 is made up of 15 amino acids. CDR1 is LGHNA, CDR2 YNFKEQ, per germline. The ends were cut back, 0 bases at V and 4 bases at J, with 9 bases in the middle. In nucleotides, the CDR3 is TGTGCCAGCAGCCAAGATTCGGGTGGTAATGAAAAACTGTTTTTT. Translating it yields CASSQDSGGNEKLFF.

This chain links TRBV14 with TRBJ2-3; 7 bases match TRBD2. V shed 1 base and J 5 bases; nucleotides not matched to a gene: 9. The CDR3 totals 16 residues. Germline V gives CDR1 SGHDN, CDR2 FVKESK. The CDR3 nucleotides read TGTGCCAGCAGCCAAGTATGGGCGGGAGCGGGAGATACGCAGTATTTT. Translating it yields CASSQVWAGAGDTQYF.

The chain has TRBV5-6 and TRBJ1-3; no clear D. The germline V gene has CDR1 SGHDT and CDR2 YYEEEE. V lost 2 bases to trimming and J lost 4 bases, with 13 bases between them. The CDR3 has 15 amino acids. CDR3 in DNA: TGTGCCAGCAGCTTCAATGACGGGTCCGGAAACACCATATATTTT. Translating it yields CASSFNDGSGNTIYF.

The chain recombines TRBV6-1 with TRBJ2-7; perhaps TRBD2 as D (5 bases). CDR1 and CDR2 from the germline V gene are MNHNS and SASEGT. V lost 10 bases to trimming and J lost 2 bases, with 15 bases between them. The CDR3 extends over 13 amino acids. CDR3 DNA: TGTGCCACCAAATACTACGGGGCCTACGAGCAGTACTTC. Translation: CATKYYGAYEQYF.

The chain couples TRBV6-6 to TRBJ1-5, with a weak D call TRBD1 (6 bases). From germline, CDR1 is MNHNY and CDR2 SVGAGI (reference sequence). Trimming removed 2 bases from V and 11 bases from J, with 16 bases in between. The CDR3 contains 14 residues. CDR3 protein: CASSYGRGRVAQHF. The CDR3 DNA follows: TGTGCCAGCAGTTACGGCAGGGGAAGAGTTGCCCAGCATTTT.